This entry describes one TCR beta chain. The table came from immunoSEQ multiplex PCR; TCRdb's copy has only in-frame clones and leaves some out. The data show 95,000 to 130,000 clones, nearly 95% seen once. The data were obtained in a study of control samples from healthy donors and cancer patients. The V gene lost 0 bases and the J gene lost 2 bases, with 7 bases spanning the gap. The CDR3 has 14 residues. Germline V gene data show CDR1 as LGHDT and CDR2 as YNNKEL (reference sequence). Sequenced sample: blood. The genes are TRBV3-1 (or the pseudogene TRBV3-2) and TRBJ1-1; D call uncertain. This clonotype originated in a man under 40 in good health. The CDR3 region is CASSQDEANTEAFF. In DNA, the CDR3 is TGTGCCAGCAGCCAAGATGAGGCCAACACTGAAGCTTTCTTT.